Described below is a single TCR beta chain sequence and its context. Antigen specificity is unknown. The data derive from a study of cytomegalovirus exposure and HLA in healthy donors. This PCR relied on a set of 60 Vbeta primers and 13 Jbeta primers. The repertoire was sequenced with immunoSEQ multiplex PCR; TCRdb's copy has only in-frame clones and lacks some. Of some 110,000 clones listed, approximately 82% are singletons. The CDR3 loop spans 12 amino acids. Germline CDR1 and CDR2: SGHTS and YDEGEE. V lost 2 bases and J lost 5, with 7 bases in between. General study points: Most observed TCR sequences were rare, whereas some public TCRs were detected in many donors. Across all donors, roughly uniform sequencing depth was an assumption of the presence/absence analyses. Specificity of a few CMV-associated chains for CMV antigens was verified in vitro.

Sequenced material: PBMCs. The chain employs TRBV5-8 and TRBJ2-5, with D hard to call. The source is a man under 40 in good health and CMV-seropositive. The CDR3 DNA sequence: TGTGCCAGCAGCTTCTGGGCGGAGACCCAGTACTTC. It is translated as CASSFWAETQYF.